The clone carrying this T cell receptor beta chain was observed a few times. Its antigen is not identified. Germline trimming cut 1 base from V and 8 bases from J; bases unmatched to any gene: 8. CDR3 length equals 15 residues. CDR1 is MNHNY and CDR2 is SVGAGI in the germline V gene (reference sequence). This record belongs to a study of beta chain features in type 1 diabetes. Overall study results and limits: Here, the possible influence of HLA type (on TCRB rearrangement) remained unresolved. Possibly, sequencing cDNA over-represented cells that had high TCR expression levels. Type 1 diabetes patients showed a moderate but significant shortening of TCRB CDR3s in all four CD4+ subsets.

Staining for CD45RO/CCR7/CD25/CD127/CD95/CD27 allowed sorting of CD4+ naive, central memory, regulatory and stem cell-like memory cells. The investigators reverse transcribed all of the isolated RNA, so they sequenced expressed TCRB transcripts. Libraries were prepared by immunoSEQ multiplex PCR; TCRdb keeps only in-frame clonotypes and omits some of them. Among about half a million clones listed, about an eighth were seen once. Sequencing used naive CD4+ T cells from blood. The sequence derives from a woman aged 18-29 years in good health. This chain joins TRBV6-6 and TRBJ2-1; 7 bases are shared with TRBD2. Written as DNA, the CDR3 is TGTGCCAGCAGTTACTTGGCGGGAGAAGTACATGAGCAGTTCTTC. Amino acids: CASSYLAGEVHEQFF.